Sequencing of this TCR beta chain was carried out in a study of blood T cells in healthy people across ages. Only a few counts were recorded for this clonotype. The antigen is undetermined. CDR3 length equals 13 residues. The germline gives CDR1 SGHVS, CDR2 FNYEAQ. V shed 4 bases and J shed 6 bases, with 13 bases lying between them. Points from the study as a whole: Per-million-T-cell TCR beta diversity fell roughly linearly with age. Naive and antigen-experienced cells were not separated, limiting conclusive comparison.

It was roughly 10 milliliters of peripheral blood that were drawn from each donor. A sample-barcoded 5' primer and a J-beta primer mix were used in a second PCR of roughly 7 to 11 cycles. Using its own MiXCR run on the 5' RACE reads, TCRdb lists one record per CDR3 protein. The repertoire includes over 1,500,000 distinct CDR3 sequences, more than 35% of them detected once, and 20% to 25% sits in the top ten. The chain uses TRBV7-6 and TRBJ2-7; D could derive from TRBD1 or TRBD2 (6 bases each). The receptor comes from a human donor in good health. The sequenced material came from blood. CDR3 loop: CASSSQWGAEQYF. CDR3 DNA sequence: TGTGCCAGCAGCTCACAGTGGGGGGCCGAGCAGTACTTC. The whole variable domain, filled in from reference TRBV7-6 and TRBJ2-7, reads GAGVSQSPRYKVTKRGQDVALRCDPISGHVSLYWYRQALGQGPEFLTYFNYEAQQDKSGLPNDRFSAERPEGSISTLTIQRTEQRDSAMYRCASSSQWGAEQYFGPGTRLTVT.